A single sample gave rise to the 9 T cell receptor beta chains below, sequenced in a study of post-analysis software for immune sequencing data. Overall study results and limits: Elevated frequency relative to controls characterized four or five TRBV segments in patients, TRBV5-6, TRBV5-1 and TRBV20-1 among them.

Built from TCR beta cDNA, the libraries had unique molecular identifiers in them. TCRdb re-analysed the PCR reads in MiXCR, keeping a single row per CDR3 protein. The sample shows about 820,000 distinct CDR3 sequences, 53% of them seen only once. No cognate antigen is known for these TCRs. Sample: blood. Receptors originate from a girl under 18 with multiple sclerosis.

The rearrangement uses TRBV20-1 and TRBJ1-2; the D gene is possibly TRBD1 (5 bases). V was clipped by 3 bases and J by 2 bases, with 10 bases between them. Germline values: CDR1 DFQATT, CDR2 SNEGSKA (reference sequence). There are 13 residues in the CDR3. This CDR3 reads CSASDRDNYGYTF. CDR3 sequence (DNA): TGCAGTGCTAGTGATAGGGACAACTATGGCTACACCTTC.

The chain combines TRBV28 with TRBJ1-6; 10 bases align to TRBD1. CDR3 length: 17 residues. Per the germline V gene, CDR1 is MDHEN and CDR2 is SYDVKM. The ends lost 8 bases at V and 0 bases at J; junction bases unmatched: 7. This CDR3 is CASWRQGASSYNSPLHF. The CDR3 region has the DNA TGTGCCAGCTGGCGACAGGGGGCGAGCTCCTATAATTCACCCCTCCACTTT.

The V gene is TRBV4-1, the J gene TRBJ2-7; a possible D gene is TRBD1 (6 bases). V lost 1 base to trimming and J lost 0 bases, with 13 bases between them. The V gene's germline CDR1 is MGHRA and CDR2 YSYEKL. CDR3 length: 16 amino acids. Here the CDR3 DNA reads TGCGCCAGCAGCCAAGGCAACAGGGACCCCTCCTACGAGCAGTACTTC. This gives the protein CASSQGNRDPSYEQYF.

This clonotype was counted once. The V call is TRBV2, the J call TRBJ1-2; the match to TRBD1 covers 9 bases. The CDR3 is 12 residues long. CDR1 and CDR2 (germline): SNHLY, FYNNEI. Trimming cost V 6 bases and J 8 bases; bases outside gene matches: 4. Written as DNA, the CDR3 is TGTGCCAGCAGGCGGACAGGGGAAGGCTACACCTTC. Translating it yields CASRRTGEGYTF.

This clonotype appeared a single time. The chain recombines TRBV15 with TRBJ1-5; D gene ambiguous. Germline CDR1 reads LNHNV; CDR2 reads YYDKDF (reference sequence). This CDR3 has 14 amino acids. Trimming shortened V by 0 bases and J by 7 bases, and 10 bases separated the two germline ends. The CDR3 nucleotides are TGTGCCACCAGCAGAGAAAGTCTTGGACAGCCCCAGCATTTT. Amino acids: CATSRESLGQPQHF.

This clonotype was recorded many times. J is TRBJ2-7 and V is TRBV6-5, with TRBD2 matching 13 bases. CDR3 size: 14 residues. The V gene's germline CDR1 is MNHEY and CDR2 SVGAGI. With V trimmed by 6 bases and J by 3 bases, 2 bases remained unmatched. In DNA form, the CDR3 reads TGTGCCAGCAGCCGGACTAGCGGGGGCTACGAGCAGTACTTC. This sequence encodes CASSRTSGGYEQYF.

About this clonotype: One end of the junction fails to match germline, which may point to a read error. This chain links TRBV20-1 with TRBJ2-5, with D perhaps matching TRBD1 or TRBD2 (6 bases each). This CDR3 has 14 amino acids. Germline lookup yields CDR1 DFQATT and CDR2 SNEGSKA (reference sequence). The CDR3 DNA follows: TGCAGTCCTAGGAATGGGGGGCAAGGAGAGACCCAGTACTTC. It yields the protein CSPRNGGQGETQYF.

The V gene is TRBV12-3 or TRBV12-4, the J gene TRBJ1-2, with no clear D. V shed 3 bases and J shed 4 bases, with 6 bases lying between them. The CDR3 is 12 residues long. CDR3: CASSLGAYGYTF. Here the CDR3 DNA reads TGTGCCAGCAGTTTGGGTGCCTATGGCTACACCTTC.

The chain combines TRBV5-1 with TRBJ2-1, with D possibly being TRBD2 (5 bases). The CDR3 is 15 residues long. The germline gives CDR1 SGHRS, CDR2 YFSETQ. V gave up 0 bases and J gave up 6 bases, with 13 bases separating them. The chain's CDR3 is CASSLVGSAINEQFF. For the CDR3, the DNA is TGCGCCAGCAGCTTGGTGGGGAGCGCGATCAATGAGCAGTTCTTC.